This T cell receptor (beta chain) was obtained from a study of blood T cell repertoires in COVID-19. Germline CDR1 SGHRS, CDR2 YFSETQ. This CDR3 spans 15 amino acids. V gave up 4 bases and J gave up 3 bases, with 13 bases separating them. Source study methods: Estimated nucleated cell counts came from reference gene primer amplification. TCRdb keeps only in-frame clones here, not all; method: immunoSEQ multiplex PCR. V, J and clone size are those of that table, while D and trimming were read from the DNA. The data contain about 230,000 clones, 85% of them singletons. The sequence was obtained from a man in his forties with acute or convalescent COVID-19. The chain links TRBV5-1 to TRBJ1-4; the D gene is possibly TRBD1 (5 bases). The sample comprised peripheral blood. CDR3 sequence: CASSAGGGPNEKLFF. The CDR3 region has the DNA TGCGCCAGCAGCGCCGGGGGTGGACCTAATGAAAAACTGTTTTTT. Complete variable domain (other parts from reference TRBV5-1 and TRBJ1-4): KAGVTQTPRYLIKTRGQQVTLSCSPISGHRSVSWYQQTPGQGLQFLFEYFSETQRNKGNFPGRFSGRQFSNSRSEMNVSTLELGDSALYLCASSAGGGPNEKLFFGSGTQLSVL.